Listed below are T cell receptor beta chains from one sample, sequenced in a study of T-cell reconstitution after alpha-beta-depleted transplantation in children. TCRdb recomputed calls from the PCR reads with MiXCR, one row per CDR3 protein. The top ten hold approximately 40% of the sample, which has fewer than 250,000 distinct CDR3 sequences, around a sixth seen once. The source was PBMCs, mostly from graft donor cells, collected 360 days after TCRalphabeta/CD19-depleted stem cell transplant. These receptors came from a male patient between 2 and 15 years old who had a stem cell transplant for acute lymphoblastic leukemia, so the T cells may come from the graft donor. The CDR3 runs from the conserved cysteine through the conserved F or W. D genes are given only for firm matches. Clone size is given for some rows only: seen once, a few or many times, or a class if the clone is expanded.

d_call j_call clone_size v_call cdr3_nt cdr3_aa
. TRBJ2-1 . TRBV4-2 TGTGCCAGCAGCACCCTCAAAGCGGGCCTAAGTGATGAGCAGTTCTTC CASSTLKAGLSDEQFF
. TRBJ2-5 . TRBV27 TGTGCCAGCAGCCGCATACCGGGGCCCCCTTGGGAGACCCAGTACTTC CASSRIPGPPWETQYF
TRBD2 TRBJ2-3 few TRBV11-2 TGTGCCAGCAGCTTAGATCGGGCGGGGGGCACAGATACGCAGTATTTT CASSLDRAGGTDTQYF
. TRBJ2-1 few TRBV11-1 TGTGCCAGCAGCTTCTACGATGCCTACAATGAGCAGTTCTTC CASSFYDAYNEQFF
TRBD2 TRBJ2-3 many TRBV7-2 TGTGCCAGCAGCCCCGGACTAGCTACAGATACGCAGTATTTT CASSPGLATDTQYF
. TRBJ2-5 . TRBV5-6 TGTGCCAGCAGCGCGGTAGGACGCCCCGCTGGGGGGGAGACCCAGTACTTC CASSAVGRPAGGETQYF
. TRBJ2-5 . TRBV5-1 TGCGCCAGCAGCGTGTACCAAGAGACCCAGTACTTC CASSVYQETQYF
TRBD2 TRBJ2-7 few TRBV10-3 TGTGCCACTATAGCGGGAGGGCCCAAATACGAGCAGTACTTC CATIAGGPKYEQYF
. TRBJ2-3 many TRBV27 TGTGCCAGCAGTGGGGTCTGGGGAAGAGATACGCAGTATTTT CASSGVWGRDTQYF
. TRBJ2-1 . TRBV5-5 TGTGCCAGCAGCTTGGTTGCAGACTACAATGAGCAGTTCTTC CASSLVADYNEQFF